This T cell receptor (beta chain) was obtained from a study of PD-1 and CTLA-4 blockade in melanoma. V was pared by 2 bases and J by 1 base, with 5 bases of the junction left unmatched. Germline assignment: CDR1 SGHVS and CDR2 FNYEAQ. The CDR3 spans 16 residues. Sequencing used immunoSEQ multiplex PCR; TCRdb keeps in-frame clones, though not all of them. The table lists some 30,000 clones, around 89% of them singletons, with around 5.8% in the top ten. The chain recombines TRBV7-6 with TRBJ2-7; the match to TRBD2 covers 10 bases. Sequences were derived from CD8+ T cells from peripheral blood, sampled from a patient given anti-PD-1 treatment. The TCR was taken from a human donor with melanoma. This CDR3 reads CASSLYPSGGSYEQYF. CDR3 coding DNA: TGTGCCAGCAGCTTATATCCTAGCGGGGGTTCCTACGAGCAGTACTTC. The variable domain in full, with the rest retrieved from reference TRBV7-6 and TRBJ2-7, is GAGVSQSPRYKVTKRGQDVALRCDPISGHVSLYWYRQALGQGPEFLTYFNYEAQQDKSGLPNDRFSAERPEGSISTLTIQRTEQRDSAMYRCASSLYPSGGSYEQYFGPGTRLTVT.